This TCR beta chain came from a study of blood T cell repertoires in COVID-19. Study as a whole: In each case, the material was cDNA or gDNA derived from T cells, B-cell-depleted T cells, or PBMCs.

Per the original methods: Nucleated cell number was recorded as an estimate derived from reference gene primer amplification. The repertoire was sequenced with immunoSEQ multiplex PCR; TCRdb's copy has only in-frame clones and lacks some. D and trimming come from the DNA, and the V and J calls and clone size come from that table. The sample holds 200,000 to 250,000 clones, 75% to 85% seen once. Membership in each cohort depended on participant-reported clinical history. The V and J ends lost 5 bases and 4 bases, in that order; junction bases with no gene match: 8. CDR1 is SEHNR, CDR2 FQNEAQ, per germline (reference sequence). The CDR3 spans 15 residues.

The sample consisted of PBMCs or T cells enriched from blood (not recorded which). The rearrangement uses TRBV7-9 and TRBJ2-3; 8 nucleotides line up with TRBD2. The TCR comes from a woman in her forties or fifties with acute COVID-19. CDR3 loop: CASSRSGGAADTQYF. For the CDR3, the DNA is TGTGCCAGCAGCCGGTCGGGGGGGGCGGCAGATACGCAGTATTTT.